The sequence of this T cell receptor (beta chain) was determined in a study of T-cell reconstitution after alpha-beta-depleted transplantation in children. Unique molecular identifiers were incorporated into the prepared TCRbeta library. Via MiXCR, TCRdb re-called the PCR reads, giving one row per CDR3 protein. The table shows 500,000 to 600,000 distinct CDR3 sequences, with about a sixth occurring only once. Here the sequenced sample was PBMCs from the stem cell graft donor, taken from the stem cell graft. The clonotype comes from a human donor who donated a stem cell graft to a child with acute lymphoblastic leukemia.

The CDR3 sequence is CASSSVPRESSYEQYF. CDR3 coding DNA: TGTGCCAGCAGCTCAGTCCCCAGGGAGTCCTCCTACGAGCAGTACTTC. The rearrangement links TRBV13 to TRBJ2-7; D assignment may be TRBD1 or TRBD2 (5 bases each). The germline V and J ends were trimmed by 4 bases and 0 bases, with 16 bases remaining between them. The length of the CDR3 is 16 residues. Germline loops: CDR1 PRHDT, CDR2 FYEKMQ (reference sequence).